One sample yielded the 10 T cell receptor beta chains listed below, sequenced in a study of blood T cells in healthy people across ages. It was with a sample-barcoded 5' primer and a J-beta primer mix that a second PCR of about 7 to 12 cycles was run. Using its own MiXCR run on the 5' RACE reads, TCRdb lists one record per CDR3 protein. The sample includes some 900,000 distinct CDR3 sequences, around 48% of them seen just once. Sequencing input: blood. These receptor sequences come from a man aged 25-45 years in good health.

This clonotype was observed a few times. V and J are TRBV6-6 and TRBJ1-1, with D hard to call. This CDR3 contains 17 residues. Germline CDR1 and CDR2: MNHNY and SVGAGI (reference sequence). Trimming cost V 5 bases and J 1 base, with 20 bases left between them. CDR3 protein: CASSTPGDKPKNTEAFF. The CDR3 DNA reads TGTGCCAGCAGTACTCCCGGCGATAAGCCAAAGAACACTGAAGCTTTCTTT.

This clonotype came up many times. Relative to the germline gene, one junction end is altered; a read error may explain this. DNA of the CDR3: TGCGCCAGCAGCCAAGAATCGGGATATGGCTACACCTTC. The encoded protein is CASSQESGYGYTF. The chain carries TRBV4-2 and TRBJ1-2; D is undetermined. Germline loops: CDR1 LGHNA, CDR2 YNFKEQ. This CDR3 region has 13 residues.

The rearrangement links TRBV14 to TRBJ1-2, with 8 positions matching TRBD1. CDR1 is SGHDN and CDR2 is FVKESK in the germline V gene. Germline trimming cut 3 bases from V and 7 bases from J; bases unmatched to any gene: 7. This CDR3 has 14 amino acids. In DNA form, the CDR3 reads TGTGCCAGCAGCCACGCAGGGGGCACGCCTGGCTACACCTTC. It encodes CASSHAGGTPGYTF.

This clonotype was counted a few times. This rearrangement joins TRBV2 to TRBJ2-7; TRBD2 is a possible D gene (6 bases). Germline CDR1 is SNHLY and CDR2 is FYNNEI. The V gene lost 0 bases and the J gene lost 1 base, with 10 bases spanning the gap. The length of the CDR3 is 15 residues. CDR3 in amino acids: CASSEAEGYSYEQYF. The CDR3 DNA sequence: TGTGCCAGCAGTGAAGCGGAGGGGTATTCCTACGAGCAGTACTTC.

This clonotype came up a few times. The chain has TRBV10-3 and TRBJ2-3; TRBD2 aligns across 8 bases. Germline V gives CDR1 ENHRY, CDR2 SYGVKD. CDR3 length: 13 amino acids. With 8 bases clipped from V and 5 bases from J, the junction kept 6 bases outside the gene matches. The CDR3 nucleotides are TGTGCCATCTTCGGGGGGGCAGGAGATACGCAGTATTTT. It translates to CAIFGGAGDTQYF.

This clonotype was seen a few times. In DNA form, the CDR3 reads TGTGCCAGCAGCCCCCGGGACCCTTTCTACGAGCAGTACTTC. Translation gives CASSPRDPFYEQYF. V is TRBV7-9 and J is TRBJ2-7, with D perhaps being TRBD1 or TRBD2 (5 bases each). Deletions cut 5 bases from V and 3 bases from J, with 14 bases between. The germline CDR1 and CDR2 sequences are SEHNR and FQNEAQ (reference sequence). This CDR3 has 14 residues.

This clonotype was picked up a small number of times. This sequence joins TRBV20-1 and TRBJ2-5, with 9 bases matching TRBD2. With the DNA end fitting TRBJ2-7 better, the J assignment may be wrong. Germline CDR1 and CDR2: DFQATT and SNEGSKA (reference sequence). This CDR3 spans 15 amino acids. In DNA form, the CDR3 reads TGCAGTGCTAGGGCGGAGACTAGCGGACGGGTCGAGCAGTACTTC. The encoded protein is CSARAETSGRVEQYF.

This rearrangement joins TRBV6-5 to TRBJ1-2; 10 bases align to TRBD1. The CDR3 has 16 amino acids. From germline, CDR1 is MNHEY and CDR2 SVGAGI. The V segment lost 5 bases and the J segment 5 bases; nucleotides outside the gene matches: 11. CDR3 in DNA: TGTGCCAGCAGTCCGAGCCCCGGGACAGGGGAATATGGCTACACCTTC. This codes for CASSPSPGTGEYGYTF.

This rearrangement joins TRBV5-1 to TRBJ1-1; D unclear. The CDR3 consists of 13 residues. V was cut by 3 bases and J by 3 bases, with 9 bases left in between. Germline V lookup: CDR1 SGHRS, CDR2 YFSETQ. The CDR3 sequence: CASSSISDTEAFF. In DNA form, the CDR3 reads TGCGCCAGCAGCTCGATCTCGGACACTGAAGCTTTCTTT.

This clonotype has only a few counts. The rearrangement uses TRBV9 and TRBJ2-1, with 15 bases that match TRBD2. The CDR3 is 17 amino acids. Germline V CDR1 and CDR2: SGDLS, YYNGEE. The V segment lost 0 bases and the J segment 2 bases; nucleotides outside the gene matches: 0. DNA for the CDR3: TGTGCCAGCAGCGTAGGGACTAGCGGGGGGGCCTACAATGAGCAGTTCTTC. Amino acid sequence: CASSVGTSGGAYNEQFF.